Below are 12 T cell receptor beta chains sequenced from a single sample in a study of prognosis after radiotherapy for stage I lung cancer. Researchers used two-round multiplex PCR to amplify TCR beta CDR3 starting from genomic DNA. Primers (each specific to one TRBV or TRBJ gene) were used in first-round PCR. From the multiplex PCR reads, TCRdb called clonotypes with MiXCR, one entry per CDR3 protein. The sample has about 16,000 distinct CDR3 sequences; about 43% are singletons. The sequencing used PBMCs, collected before or after stereotactic body radiation therapy (not recorded which). The receptors were gathered from a donor aged 50 or older with non-small cell lung cancer.

This CDR3 is CASSSTSVNLDYGYTF. For the CDR3, the DNA is TGTGCCAGTAGTTCGACCAGTGTTAATCTTGACTATGGCTACACCTTC. J is TRBJ1-2 and V is TRBV19; D is undetermined. The CDR3 covers 16 residues. With 5 bases removed from V and 3 bases from J, the gap between germline ends came to 19 bases. CDR1 is LNHDA and CDR2 is SQIVND in the germline V gene (reference sequence).

The count of this clonotype is one. The chain is built from TRBV6-2 or TRBV6-3 and TRBJ2-3; TRBD1 might be the D (6 bases). CDR3 length: 15 residues. The V and J ends lost 0 bases and 0 bases respectively, with 7 bases between them. The germline V gene has CDR1 MNHEY and CDR2 SVGEGT. DNA of the CDR3: TGTGCCAGCAGTTACTCGACAGGTAGCACAGATACGCAGTATTTT. Translation gives CASSYSTGSTDTQYF.

There are many counts of this clonotype. V usage is TRBV30 and J usage is TRBJ1-6, with D tentatively TRBD1 (6 bases). There are 14 residues in the CDR3. Trimming pared 0 bases from V and 6 bases from J, leaving 9 bases between. Germline V gives CDR1 GTSNPN, CDR2 SVGIG (reference sequence). The CDR3 spells CAWSVGTLNSPLHF. Written as DNA, the CDR3 is TGTGCCTGGAGTGTAGGGACACTTAATTCACCCCTCCACTTT. The variable domain in full, completed from reference TRBV30 and TRBJ1-6, reads SQTIHQWPATLVQPVGSPLSLECTVEGTSNPNLYWYRQAAGRGLQLLFYSVGIGQISSEVPQNLSASRPQDRQFILSSKKLLLSDSGFYLCAWSVGTLNSPLHFGNGTRLTVT.

This clonotype was seen only a few times. This rearrangement joins TRBV6-1 to TRBJ1-6; 8 bases line up with TRBD1. The germline gives CDR1 MNHNS, CDR2 SASEGT. J was trimmed by 9 bases and V by 9 bases; bases with no gene match: 10. This CDR3 region has 14 residues. DNA for the CDR3: TGTGCCAGTGGTGGACAGGGAGTAGGTTCACCCCTCCACTTT. It codes for CASGGQGVGSPLHF.

This clonotype is deemed medium-sized. The CDR3 loop reads CASSLQGEIYGYTF. The DNA for the CDR3 is TGTGCCAGCAGTCTACAGGGGGAAATCTATGGCTACACCTTC. V gene TRBV6-1 combines with J gene TRBJ1-2, with 8 bases that match TRBD1. Germline V CDR1 and CDR2: MNHNS, SASEGT. This CDR3 spans 14 amino acids. Trimming took 5 bases from V and 4 from J; bases not matched to a gene: 6.

This clonotype was seen only once. An end of the junction does not agree with germline; a read error may underlie this. The chain couples TRBV28 to TRBJ2-2; 12 nucleotides align to TRBD1. Germline CDR1 and CDR2: MDHEN and SYDVKM. The CDR3 has 16 amino acids. Here the CDR3 reads CASSLGGTGGHVELFF. CDR3 nucleotides: TGTGCCAGCAGCTTAGGGGGGACAGGGGGCCACGTGGAGCTGTTCTTT.

This clonotype was detected ten times or more. This chain joins TRBV20-1 and TRBJ1-1, with 8 bases identical to TRBD1. Trimming took 5 bases from V and 0 from J; bases not matched to a gene: 11. The CDR3 totals 16 residues. Germline V lookup: CDR1 DFQATT, CDR2 SNEGSKA (reference sequence). The CDR3: CSASDRARWMNTEAFF. The CDR3 nucleotides are TGCAGTGCTTCGGACAGGGCCCGCTGGATGAACACTGAAGCTTTCTTT.

Points on this clonotype: It may be a read error: a sequence one base away is much more abundant. This sequence joins TRBV9 and TRBJ1-1; a weak D match, TRBD1 (6 bases). This CDR3 has 14 residues. Germline CDR1 is SGDLS and CDR2 is YYNGEE. CDR3 in amino acids: CASSVAGDNTESFF. The DNA for the CDR3 is TGTGCCAGCAGCGTAGCCGGGGACAACACTGAATCTTTCTTT.

This clonotype was observed at least ten times. This chain uses TRBV20-1 with TRBJ2-3; D not certain. V gave up 6 bases and J gave up 5 bases, with 12 bases separating them. Germline V gives CDR1 DFQATT, CDR2 SNEGSKA (reference sequence). This CDR3 region has 12 residues. The DNA of the CDR3 is TGCAGTGCCAAGCCACGTCTAGATACGCAGTATTTT. Its protein is CSAKPRLDTQYF.

In regard to this clonotype: Being one base from a much bigger clone, this may be a read error. V gene TRBV30 combines with J gene TRBJ2-7; D may be TRBD1 (5 bases). CDR3 length equals 14 residues. V gave up 5 bases and J gave up 0 bases, with 14 bases separating them. Germline V gene data show CDR1 as GTSNPN and CDR2 as SVGIG (reference sequence). CDR3 protein: CAWVQARYSYEQYF. The CDR3 nucleotides read TGTGCCTGGGTACAGGCCCGATACTCCTACGAGCAGTACTTC. The entire variable domain, with the rest obtained from reference TRBV30 and TRBJ2-7, is as follows: SQTIHQWPATLVQPVGSPLSLECTVEGTSNPNLYWYRQAAGRGLQLLFYSVGIGQISSEVPQNLSASRPQDRQFILSSKKLLLSDSGFYLCAWVQARYSYEQYFGPGTRLTVT.

Points on this clonotype: An end of the junction does not agree with germline; a read error may underlie this. V is TRBV3-1 and J is TRBJ2-7; D is perhaps TRBD1 (6 bases). Germline V lookup: CDR1 LGHDT, CDR2 YNNKEL (reference sequence). This CDR3 region has 13 residues. This CDR3 is CASSRTDSYEHYF. Written as DNA, the CDR3 is TGTGCCAGCAGTAGGACAGACAGTTACGAGCATTACTTC.

There are many counts of this clonotype. For the CDR3, the DNA is TGTGCCAGCAGCCCCCGGGACAGCTTAAACTATGGCTACACCTTC. Translated: CASSPRDSLNYGYTF. J is TRBJ1-2 and V is TRBV9, with 7 bases matching TRBD1. Germline lookup yields CDR1 SGDLS and CDR2 YYNGEE. The V segment lost 4 bases and the J segment 2 bases; nucleotides outside the gene matches: 8. This CDR3 is 15 amino acids long. The full variable domain, in which reference TRBV9 and TRBJ1-2 provide the parts outside the CDR3, is DSGVTQTPKHLITATGQRVTLRCSPRSGDLSVYWYQQSLDQGLQFLIQYYNGEERAKGNILERFSAQQFPDLHSELNLSSLELGDSALYFCASSPRDSLNYGYTFGSGTRLTVV.